These 13 T cell receptor beta chains were all obtained from the same sample, sequenced in a study of T cell repertoires in cytomegalovirus infection. MiXCR, applied by TCRdb to the reads, yields one record per CDR3 protein. The sample consists of fewer than 550,000 distinct CDR3 sequences, approximately 31% of them appearing once. The specimen was PBMCs. Source of these receptors: a human donor in good health (CMV status not recorded). Some clones in this sample may be carry-over from other donors' samples.

The rearrangement uses TRBV20-1 and TRBJ1-5; 9 nucleotides match TRBD1. The CDR3 has 11 residues. Germline V gene lookup returns CDR1 DFQATT and CDR2 SNEGSKA (reference sequence). The CDR3 loop reads CRGTGYQPQHF. For the CDR3, the DNA is TGCAGGGGGACAGGGTATCAGCCCCAGCATTTT.

Only a few counts were recorded for this clonotype. The V gene is TRBV5-6, the J gene TRBJ2-1, with 7 bases that match TRBD1. Germline CDR1 reads SGHDT; CDR2 reads YYEEEE. This CDR3 region has 15 residues. The junction had 11 bases not matched to a gene; V was cut back by 3 bases and J by 8 bases. CDR3 DNA sequence: TGTGCCAGCAGCTACCCTAGACAGGGTGTGCATGAGCAGTTCTTC. This sequence encodes CASSYPRQGVHEQFF.

This clonotype was found a few times. The chain links TRBV4-3 to TRBJ2-1; no clear D gene. The ends were cut back, 1 base at V and 0 bases at J, with 10 bases in the middle. The CDR3 is 16 residues long. Germline CDR1 is LGHNA and CDR2 is YSLEER. Here the CDR3 reads CASSQGEMSSYNEQFF. CDR3 sequence (DNA): TGCGCCAGCAGCCAAGGGGAAATGAGCTCCTACAATGAGCAGTTCTTC.

There are a few counts of this clonotype. The chain couples TRBV4-1 to TRBJ2-1; tentatively, D is TRBD2 (6 bases). From germline, CDR1 is MGHRA and CDR2 YSYEKL. This CDR3 is 16 amino acids long. V lost 4 bases, J lost 0 bases, and 13 bases lay in between. CDR3 DNA sequence: TGCGCCAGCAGCCCATGGGCGGGGAGCTCCTACAATGAGCAGTTCTTC. It is translated as CASSPWAGSSYNEQFF.

At least ten counts were recorded for this clonotype. The chain links TRBV28 to TRBJ1-5; TRBD1 matches at 7 bases. V lost 5 bases and J lost 5; bases outside the gene matches: 18. The CDR3 has 18 amino acids. Germline values: CDR1 MDHEN, CDR2 SYDVKM. CDR3 in amino acids: CASSADGTVSGADQPQHF. DNA for the CDR3: TGTGCCAGCAGTGCGGACGGGACAGTCTCCGGTGCCGATCAGCCCCAGCATTTT.

The chain combines TRBV25-1 with TRBJ2-2, with D maybe TRBD2 (5 bases). The CDR3 has 15 amino acids. V gave up 3 bases and J gave up 4 bases, with 12 bases separating them. CDR1 is MGHDK and CDR2 is SYGVNS in the germline V gene. The chain's CDR3 is CASSDPTTSTGELFF. In DNA, the CDR3 is TGTGCCAGCAGTGACCCGACTACCTCCACCGGGGAGCTGTTTTTT.

The chain combines TRBV9 with TRBJ2-3; D gene unclear. CDR1 is SGDLS and CDR2 is YYNGEE in the germline V gene. This CDR3 region has 19 residues. V gave up 0 bases and J gave up 2 bases, with 22 bases separating them. The CDR3 nucleotides are TGTGCCAGCAGCGTAGCTACCCCGGGTCGCATGGCGACCACAGATACGCAGTATTTT. Protein product: CASSVATPGRMATTDTQYF.

The chain has TRBV11-2 and TRBJ2-7; 7 nucleotides align to TRBD2. CDR3 length: 14 amino acids. With V trimmed by 4 bases and J by 3 bases, 6 bases remained unmatched. In germline, CDR1 is SGHAT, CDR2 FQNNGV. The CDR3 region is CASSSAGDGYEQYF. CDR3 in DNA: TGTGCCAGCAGCTCGGCGGGGGACGGCTACGAGCAGTACTTC.

Of note for this clonotype: A read error may explain this, as a much larger clone is one base away. The rearrangement links TRBV7-2 to TRBJ2-7; tentative D call: TRBD2 (5 bases). The CDR3 has 14 residues. Germline V gene data show CDR1 as SGHTA and CDR2 as FQGNSA. This CDR3 reads CSSSLVSGAYEQYF. For the CDR3, the DNA is TGTTCCAGCAGCTTAGTGTCCGGGGCCTACGAGCAGTACTTC.

The chain couples TRBV7-9 to TRBJ2-1; D is perhaps TRBD1 (6 bases). Trimming left V 4 bases short and J 10 bases short, with 17 bases between. The CDR3 loop spans 14 amino acids. CDR1 is SEHNR and CDR2 is FQNEAQ in the germline V gene (reference sequence). CDR3 sequence reads: CASSSGRSGTEQFF. The CDR3 DNA reads TGTGCCAGCAGCTCTGGCCGATCCGGGACAGAGCAGTTCTTC.

Many counts were recorded for this clonotype. This chain links TRBV7-8 with TRBJ1-2, with 7 bases identical to TRBD1. The germline gives CDR1 SGHVS, CDR2 FQNEAQ. After removal of 4 bases from V and 8 bases from J, the junction contained 16 bases not matched to a gene. The CDR3 has 16 residues. The CDR3 coding sequence is TGTGCCAGCAGCTCACACCTCGGACAGGCCCTCGAAGGCTACACCTTC. It translates to CASSSHLGQALEGYTF.

There are many counts of this clonotype. The rearrangement uses TRBV7-2 and TRBJ2-3; 7 bases map to TRBD2. There are 15 residues in the CDR3. Germline V lookup: CDR1 SGHTA, CDR2 FQGNSA. Trimming cost V 4 bases and J 0 bases; bases outside gene matches: 4. The CDR3 DNA reads TGTGCCAGCAGCTATCTAGCGGTGAGCACAGATACGCAGTATTTT. Translating gives CASSYLAVSTDTQYF.

Turning to this clonotype: Possible read error: a much larger clone is one base away. This rearrangement joins TRBV7-6 to TRBJ1-4, with TRBD1 matching over 11 bases. From germline, CDR1 is SGHVS and CDR2 FNYEAQ. The CDR3 loop spans 22 amino acids. CDR3 nucleotides: TGTGCCAGCAGCTTAGCGTTGGCGAAAGGACAGGGGGCAACAACAACTAATGAAAAACTGTGTTTT. Residues: CASSLALAKGQGATTTNEKLCF.